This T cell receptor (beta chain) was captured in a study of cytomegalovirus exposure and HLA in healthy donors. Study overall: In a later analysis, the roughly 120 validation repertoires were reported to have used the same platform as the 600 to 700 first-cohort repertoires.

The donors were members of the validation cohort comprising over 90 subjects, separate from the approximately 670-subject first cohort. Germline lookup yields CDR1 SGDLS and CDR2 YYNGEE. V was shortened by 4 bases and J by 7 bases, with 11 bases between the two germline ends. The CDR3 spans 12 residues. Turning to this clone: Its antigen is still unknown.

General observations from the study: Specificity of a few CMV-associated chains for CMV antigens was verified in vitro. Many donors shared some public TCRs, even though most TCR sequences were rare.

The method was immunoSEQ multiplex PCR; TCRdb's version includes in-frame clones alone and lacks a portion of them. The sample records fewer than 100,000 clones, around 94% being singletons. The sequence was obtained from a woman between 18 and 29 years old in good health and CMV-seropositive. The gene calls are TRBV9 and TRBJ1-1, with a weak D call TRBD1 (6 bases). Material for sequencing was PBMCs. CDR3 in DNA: TGTGCCAGCAGCCCAAGGGGGGGTGAAGCTTTCTTT. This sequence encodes CASSPRGGEAFF.